The 14 T cell receptor beta chains below all came from one sample that was sequenced in a study of blood T cells in healthy people across ages. Primed by a sample-barcoded 5' primer and a J-beta primer mix, a second PCR proceeded for 7 to 11 cycles. TCRdb analysed the 5' RACE reads with MiXCR anew, one entry per CDR3 protein. The sample gives about 970,000 distinct CDR3 sequences, roughly 50% of which show up once; over 20% is in the top ten. The sequencing sample was made of blood. Receptor source: a woman in her fifties or sixties in good health.

Notes on this clonotype: A read error is possible here, since a much larger clone lies one base away. Given the absence of the conserved phenylalanine or tryptophan at the CDR3 end, a read error is likely. CDR3 amino acids: CASSLNRGYQETQYL. The CDR3 bases are TGTGCCAGCAGTCTAAACAGGGGATACCAAGAGACCCAGTACTTA. The V call is TRBV12-3 or TRBV12-4, the J call TRBJ2-5; the match to TRBD1 covers 7 bases. CDR3 length equals 15 residues. Germline trimming cut 5 bases from V and 0 bases from J; bases unmatched to any gene: 6.

V gene TRBV7-6 combines with J gene TRBJ2-3; 7 bases are shared with TRBD2. The CDR3 consists of 20 residues. The germline V gene has CDR1 SGHVS and CDR2 FNYEAQ. Trimming took 1 base from V and 2 from J; bases not matched to a gene: 18. CDR3 sequence: CASSLGGPAGSGGHTDTQYF. The CDR3 DNA reads as TGTGCCAGCAGCTTAGGGGGACCAGCGGGATCCGGAGGGCACACAGATACGCAGTATTTT.

The gene calls are TRBV11-3 and TRBJ2-3, with D perhaps TRBD2 (6 bases). Per germline, CDR1 SGHNT and CDR2 YENEEA. This CDR3 contains 14 residues. V shed 6 bases and J shed 5 bases, with 15 bases lying between them. The CDR3: CASSKRAGGDTQYF. The CDR3, as DNA: TGTGCCAGCAGTAAAAGGGCCGGGGGAGATACGCAGTATTTT.

This rearrangement joins TRBV25-1 to TRBJ2-2; the D gene could be TRBD1 or TRBD2 (5 bases each). Trimming left V 10 bases short and J 2 bases short, with 23 bases between. In germline, CDR1 is MGHDK, CDR2 SYGVNS. This CDR3 has 17 amino acids. The DNA for the CDR3 is TGTGCCACCCGAGGGGCAGCGTATAAACCAAACACCGGGGAGCTGTTTTTT. As protein: CATRGAAYKPNTGELFF.

The chain uses TRBV7-9 and TRBJ2-4; D is unresolved. CDR3 size: 14 residues. V lost 4 bases, J lost 7 bases, and 14 bases lay in between. The germline gives CDR1 SEHNR, CDR2 FQNEAQ (reference sequence). The CDR3 DNA is TGTGCCAGCAGCTCGCCGTTTGAGGAGAACATTCAGTACTTC. It translates to CASSSPFEENIQYF.

The V call is TRBV6-6, the J call TRBJ1-4, with 11 bases aligning to TRBD1. This CDR3 comprises 16 residues. Germline-derived CDR1 and CDR2 are MNHNY and SVGAGI (reference sequence). Trimming cost V 0 bases and J 6 bases; bases outside gene matches: 3. The CDR3 sequence is CASSYSMGQGDEKLFF. CDR3 DNA: TGTGCCAGCAGTTACTCGATGGGACAGGGGGATGAAAAACTGTTTTTT.

The rearrangement links TRBV2 to TRBJ1-2; D unresolved. CDR3 length: 14 amino acids. The V end lost 3 bases, the J end lost 4 bases, and 12 bases lay between the germline ends. CDR1 SNHLY and CDR2 FYNNEI come from the germline V gene. Written as DNA, the CDR3 is TGTGCCAGCAGTGAGACAACTGATAGCTATGGCTACACCTTC. Its protein is CASSETTDSYGYTF.

This clonotype appeared a few times. The J gene is TRBJ2-3, the V gene TRBV5-1, with 9 bases lining up with TRBD1. Losses at the gene ends were 6 bases for V and 1 base for J; bases not matched to a gene: 3. Germline assignment: CDR1 SGHRS and CDR2 YFSETQ. This CDR3 is 14 amino acids long. Written as DNA, the CDR3 is TGCGCCAGCACCTGGACAGGGGGCACAGATACGCAGTATTTT. Protein sequence: CASTWTGGTDTQYF.

The chain employs TRBV6-5 and TRBJ2-7; 10 nucleotides agree with TRBD2. The CDR3 has 15 amino acids. V trimming: 6 bases; J trimming: 1 base; junction bases outside the gene matches: 6. Per the germline V gene, CDR1 is MNHEY and CDR2 is SVGAGI. The CDR3 DNA reads TGTGCCAGCAGGCAGACTAGCGGGTCTTCCTACGAGCAGTACTTC. As protein: CASRQTSGSSYEQYF.

This clonotype occurred a few times. The chain links TRBV25-1 to TRBJ2-5; perhaps D is TRBD1 or TRBD2 (5 bases each). The CDR3 has 15 residues. Germline V lookup: CDR1 MGHDK, CDR2 SYGVNS. Trimming took 4 bases from V and 5 from J, leaving 17 bases between them. The CDR3 loop is CASSGPGTSRETQYF. The CDR3 DNA follows: TGTGCCAGCAGTGGTCCCGGGACCTCTCGGGAGACCCAGTACTTC.

This clonotype has a handful of counts. The genes are TRBV20-1 and TRBJ2-2; weak D call: TRBD2 (6 bases). The CDR3 is 17 amino acids. CDR1 and CDR2 (germline): DFQATT, SNEGSKA (reference sequence). Deletions cut 0 bases from V and 2 bases from J, with 16 bases between. The CDR3 region is CSARDISGAVNTGELFF. DNA for the CDR3: TGCAGTGCTAGAGATATTAGCGGAGCCGTTAACACCGGGGAGCTGTTTTTT.

The sample holds one count of this clonotype. This sequence joins TRBV6-5 and TRBJ2-3; 7 bases agree with TRBD1. Germline CDR1 MNHEY, CDR2 SVGAGI. This CDR3 spans 17 amino acids. V gave up 3 bases and J gave up 0 bases; unmatched junction bases: 9. Here the CDR3 DNA reads TGTGCCAGCAGTTATACCCCAGGGACAGCCAGCACAGATACGCAGTATTTT. Amino acids: CASSYTPGTASTDTQYF.

The chain uses TRBV28 and TRBJ1-2; D gene ambiguous. Germline V gene data show CDR1 as MDHEN and CDR2 as SYDVKM. Trimming removed 6 bases at V and 2 bases at J, with 19 bases between. The CDR3 has 16 residues. The CDR3 DNA reads TGTGCCAGCAGCGTTGGAGGCAGAGGCCCGAACTATGGCTACACCTTC. Protein: CASSVGGRGPNYGYTF.

The V and J genes are TRBV27 and TRBJ2-3; D call uncertain. This CDR3 comprises 15 residues. V gave up 5 bases and J gave up 3 bases, with 15 bases separating them. CDR1 is MNHEY, CDR2 SMNVEV, per germline (reference sequence). The DNA for the CDR3 is TGTGCCAGCAGTCTCCTCGGAGTGGGGACAGATACGCAGTATTTT. Translated, it gives CASSLLGVGTDTQYF.